These 5 T cell receptor beta chains originate from one sample sequenced in a study of blood T cell repertoires in COVID-19. Profiled with immunoSEQ multiplex PCR; TCRdb holds only in-frame clones, not every one. The repertoire has roughly 54,000 clones, approximately 90% of them found once; the top ten carry approximately 8%. The specimen sequenced was peripheral blood. The receptors shown here come from a woman aged 60 to 75 with active or convalescent COVID-19.

The chain recombines TRBV6-5 with TRBJ1-3, with a possible D match to TRBD1 (5 bases). Deletions cut 0 bases from V and 0 bases from J, with 9 bases between. CDR1 MNHEY and CDR2 SVGAGI come from the germline V gene. The CDR3 sequence is 16 residues long. The CDR3 nucleotides are TGTGCCAGCAGTTACTCGATACAGGTCTCTGGAAACACCATATATTTT. This sequence encodes CASSYSIQVSGNTIYF.

The J gene is TRBJ2-7, the V gene TRBV6-5; 8 positions match TRBD2. This CDR3 spans 15 amino acids. Germline V lookup: CDR1 MNHEY, CDR2 SVGAGI. After removal of 8 bases from V and 2 bases from J, the junction contained 11 bases not matched to a gene. The CDR3 region has the DNA TGTGCCAGCCCGCCTAGCGGGCGTTTAACCTACGAGCAGTACTTC. It is translated as CASPPSGRLTYEQYF.

The chain combines TRBV27 with TRBJ1-1, with 7 positions matching TRBD1. The length of the CDR3 is 15 residues. The J segment lost 0 bases and the V segment lost 2 bases, leaving 3 bases of the junction unmatched. Germline CDR1 and CDR2: MNHEY and SMNVEV (reference sequence). The CDR3 nucleotides read TGTGCCAGCAGTTTAGCCGGGACAGTGAACACTGAAGCTTTCTTT. Its protein product is CASSLAGTVNTEAFF.

This clone was seen a few times. This same CDR3 is encoded by further DNA sequences in the sample. The J gene is TRBJ2-3, the V gene TRBV10-3; TRBD2 aligns across 7 bases. Per the germline V gene, CDR1 is ENHRY and CDR2 is SYGVKD. The CDR3 length is 14 residues. V dropped 4 bases and J dropped 0; count of bases not matched to a gene: 1. The CDR3: CAISVSGSTDTQYF. The CDR3 DNA reads as TGTGCCATCAGTGTTAGCGGGAGCACAGATACGCAGTATTTT.

This chain links TRBV3-1 (or the pseudogene TRBV3-2) with TRBJ1-2; 9 positions agree with TRBD1. The CDR3 has 20 residues. Unmatched junction bases numbered 21, after V lost 3 bases and J lost 4 bases. Germline-derived CDR1 and CDR2 are LGHDT and YNNKEL (reference sequence). The DNA for the CDR3 is TGTGCCAGCAGCCAGAGGAGGAGGGGACAGGGCAATTTTGCGCTCTATGGCTACACCTTC. It yields the protein CASSQRRRGQGNFALYGYTF.